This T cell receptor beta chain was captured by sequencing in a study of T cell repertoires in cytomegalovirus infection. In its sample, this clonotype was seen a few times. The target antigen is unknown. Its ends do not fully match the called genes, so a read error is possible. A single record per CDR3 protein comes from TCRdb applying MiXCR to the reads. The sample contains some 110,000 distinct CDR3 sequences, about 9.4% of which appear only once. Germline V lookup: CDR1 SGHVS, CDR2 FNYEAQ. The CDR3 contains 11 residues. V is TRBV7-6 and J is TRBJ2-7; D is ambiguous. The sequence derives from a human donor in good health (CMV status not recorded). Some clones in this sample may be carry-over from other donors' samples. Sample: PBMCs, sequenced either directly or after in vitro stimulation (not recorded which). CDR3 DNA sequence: TGTGCCAGCAGCTCACAGACCCTCGCTAGGTTC. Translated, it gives CASSSQTLARF.